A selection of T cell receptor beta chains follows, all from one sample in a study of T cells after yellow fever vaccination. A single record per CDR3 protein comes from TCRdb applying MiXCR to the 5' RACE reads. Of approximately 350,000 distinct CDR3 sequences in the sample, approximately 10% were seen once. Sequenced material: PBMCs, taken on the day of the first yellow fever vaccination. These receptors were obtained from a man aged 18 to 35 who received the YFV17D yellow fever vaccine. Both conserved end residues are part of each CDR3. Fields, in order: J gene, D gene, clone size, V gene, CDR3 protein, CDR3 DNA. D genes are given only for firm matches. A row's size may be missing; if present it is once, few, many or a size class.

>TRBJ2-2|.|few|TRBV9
CASRHPGELFF
TGTGCCAGCAGACACCCCGGGGAGCTGTTTTTT
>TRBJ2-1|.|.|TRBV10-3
CAISAEWDYNEQFF
TGTGCCATCAGTGCGGAATGGGACTACAATGAGCAGTTCTTC
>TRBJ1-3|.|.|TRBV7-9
CASSFDSWNTIYF
TGTGCCAGCAGCTTCGACAGTTGGAACACCATATATTTT
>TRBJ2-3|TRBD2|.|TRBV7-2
CASSQGLAGEPDTQYF
TGTGCCAGCAGCCAGGGACTAGCGGGGGAACCGGATACGCAGTATTTT
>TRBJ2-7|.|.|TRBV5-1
CASSLNDRMGEQYF
TGCGCCAGCAGTTTAAACGACAGGATGGGTGAGCAGTACTTC
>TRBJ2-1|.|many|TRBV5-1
CASSWSSYNEQFF
TGCGCCAGCAGCTGGAGCTCCTACAATGAGCAGTTCTTC
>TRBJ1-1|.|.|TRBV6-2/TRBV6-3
CASSLKLTEAFF
TGTGCCAGCAGTTTGAAGCTCACTGAAGCTTTCTTT
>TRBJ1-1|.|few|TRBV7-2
CASSLRQEAFF
TGTGCCAGCAGCCTTCGACAGGAAGCTTTCTTT
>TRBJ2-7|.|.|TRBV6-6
CASSYGKNYEQYF
TGTGCCAGCAGTTACGGCAAAAACTACGAGCAGTACTTC
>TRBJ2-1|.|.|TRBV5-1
CASSLFTEGGEQFF
TGCGCCAGCAGCTTGTTCACTGAGGGGGGGGAGCAGTTCTTC
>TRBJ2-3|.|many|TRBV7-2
CASNQLTDTQYF
TGTGCCAGCAACCAACTCACAGATACGCAGTATTTT
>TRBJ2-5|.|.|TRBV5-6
CASSYQGQETQYF
TGTGCCAGCAGCTATCAAGGGCAAGAGACCCAGTACTTC
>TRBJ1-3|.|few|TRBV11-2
CASSLAAGRDTIYF
TGTGCCAGCAGCTTAGCGGCAGGGAGAGACACCATATATTTT
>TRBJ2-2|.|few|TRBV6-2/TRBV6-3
CATKDPGTGELFF
TGTGCCACCAAAGACCCAGGCACCGGGGAGCTGTTTTTT
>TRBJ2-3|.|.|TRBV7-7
CASSSRGHTDTQYF
TGTGCTAGCAGCTCCCGGGGCCACACAGATACGCAGTATTTT
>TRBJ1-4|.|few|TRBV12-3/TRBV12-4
CASSPRQNEKLFF
TGTGCCAGCAGTCCCAGACAGAATGAAAAACTGTTTTTT
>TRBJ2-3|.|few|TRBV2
CASCGRGASTDTQYF
TGTGCCAGCTGTGGTCGCGGGGCGAGCACAGATACGCAGTATTTT
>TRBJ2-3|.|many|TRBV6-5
CASSYVWATDTQYF
TGTGCCAGCAGTTACGTTTGGGCTACAGATACGCAGTATTTT
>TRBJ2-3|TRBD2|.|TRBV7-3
CASSRLAGGDTQYF
TGTGCCAGCAGCCGACTAGCGGGGGGGGATACGCAGTATTTT
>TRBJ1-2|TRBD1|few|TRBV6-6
CASSPRQGESYTF
TGTGCCAGCAGTCCTAGACAGGGCGAAAGCTACACCTTC
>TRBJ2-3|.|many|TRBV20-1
CSAFRTDTQYF
TGCAGTGCTTTTCGGACAGATACGCAGTATTTT
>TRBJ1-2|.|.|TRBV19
CASSMDGYGYTF
TGTGCCAGTAGTATGGACGGATATGGCTACACCTTC
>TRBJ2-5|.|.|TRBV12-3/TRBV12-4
CASSLTAAGLETQYF
TGTGCCAGCAGTTTAACTGCGGCGGGATTAGAGACCCAGTACTTC
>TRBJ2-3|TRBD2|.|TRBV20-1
CSAIPSGGTDTQYF
TGCAGTGCTATTCCTAGCGGGGGCACAGATACGCAGTATTTT
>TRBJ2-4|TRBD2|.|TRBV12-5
CASGLGLAGGLMDF
TGTGCTAGTGGTTTGGGACTAGCGGGGGGGCTGATGGACTTC
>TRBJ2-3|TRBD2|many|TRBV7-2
CASSSETSGGNTQYF
TGTGCCAGCAGCTCAGAAACTAGCGGGGGAAATACGCAGTATTTT
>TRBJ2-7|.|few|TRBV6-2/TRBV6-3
CASSFRPYHYEQYF
TGTGCCAGCAGTTTTCGGCCATACCACTACGAGCAGTACTTC
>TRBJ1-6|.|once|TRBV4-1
CASSQVGRGSYNSPLHF
TGCGCCAGCAGCCAAGTTGGCCGAGGGTCCTATAATTCACCCCTCCACTTT
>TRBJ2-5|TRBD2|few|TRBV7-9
CASTWTSGGQETQYF
TGTGCCAGCACCTGGACTAGCGGGGGCCAAGAGACCCAGTACTTC
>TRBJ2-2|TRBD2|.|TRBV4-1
CASSRRFGGGVGELFF
TGCGCCAGCAGCCGACGGTTCGGCGGGGGGGTCGGGGAGCTGTTTTTT
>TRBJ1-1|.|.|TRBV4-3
CASSQGARVGTEAFF
TGCGCCAGCAGCCAAGGGGCCAGGGTTGGCACTGAAGCTTTCTTT
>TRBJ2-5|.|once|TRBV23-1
CASSPNSKPGLGRETQYF
TGCGCCAGCAGTCCCAATTCAAAGCCTGGGCTAGGTCGGGAGACCCAGTACTTC
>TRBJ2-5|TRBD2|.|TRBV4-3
CASSPSSWGGETQYF
TGCGCCAGCAGCCCGTCGAGTTGGGGGGGGGAGACCCAGTACTTC
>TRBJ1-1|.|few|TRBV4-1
CASSQPPGGRNTEAFF
TGCGCCAGCAGCCAGCCCCCAGGAGGTCGGAACACTGAAGCTTTCTTT
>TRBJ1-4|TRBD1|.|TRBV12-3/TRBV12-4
CASSFRGQANRGKLFF
TGTGCCAGCAGTTTTAGGGGACAAGCAAACAGGGGAAAACTGTTTTTT
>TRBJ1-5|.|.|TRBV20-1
CSARDQDQPQHF
TGCAGTGCTAGAGACCAGGATCAGCCCCAGCATTTT
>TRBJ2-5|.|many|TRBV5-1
CASSLTGRETQYF
TGTGCCAGCAGCTTGACGGGGCGGGAGACCCAGTACTTC
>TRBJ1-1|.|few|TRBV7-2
CASSHGVSTEAFF
TGTGCCAGCAGCCATGGGGTGAGCACTGAAGCTTTCTTT
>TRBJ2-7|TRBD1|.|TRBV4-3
CASSQEWARGFDEQYF
TGCGCCAGCAGCCAAGAGTGGGCCAGGGGGTTCGACGAGCAGTACTTC
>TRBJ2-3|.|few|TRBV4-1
CASSHPSRAGDGTDTQYF
TGCGCCAGCAGCCATCCCAGCAGGGCAGGGGACGGCACAGATACGCAGTATTTT
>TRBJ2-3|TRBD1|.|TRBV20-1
CSARVGTGTDTQYF
TGCAGTGCTAGAGTGGGGACAGGCACAGATACGCAGTATTTT
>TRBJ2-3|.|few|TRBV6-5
CASSYSSTGTDTQYF
TGTGCCAGCAGTTACTCGAGCACTGGCACAGATACGCAGTATTTT
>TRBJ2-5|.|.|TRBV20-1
CSASWVRMQETQYF
TGCAGTGCTAGTTGGGTGAGGATGCAGGAGACCCAGTACTTC
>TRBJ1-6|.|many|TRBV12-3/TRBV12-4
CASSLGSLNSPLHF
TGTGCCAGCAGTTTAGGCAGCTTAAATTCACCCCTCCACTTT
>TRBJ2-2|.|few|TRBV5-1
CASSSGTLVLTGELFF
TGCGCCAGCAGCTCCGGGACACTGGTCCTCACCGGGGAGCTGTTTTTT
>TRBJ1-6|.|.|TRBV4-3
CASSQEWGYNSPLHF
TGCGCCAGCAGCCAAGAGTGGGGCTATAATTCACCCCTCCACTTT
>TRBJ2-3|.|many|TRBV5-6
CASSYPQQRLNTQYF
TGTGCCAGCAGCTATCCGCAGCAAAGGTTGAATACGCAGTATTTT
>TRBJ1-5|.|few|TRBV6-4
CAGNLGESSNQPQHF
TGTGCCGGAAACCTCGGGGAGAGTAGCAATCAGCCCCAGCATTTT
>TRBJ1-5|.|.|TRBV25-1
CASSEAGVGNQPQHF
TGTGCCAGCAGTGAAGCGGGGGTGGGCAATCAGCCCCAGCATTTT
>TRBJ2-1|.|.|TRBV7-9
CASSLDGVSYNEQFF
TGTGCCAGCAGCTTAGATGGGGTCTCCTACAATGAGCAGTTCTTC
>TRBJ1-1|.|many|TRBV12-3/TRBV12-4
CASILRQENTEAFF
TGTGCCAGCATCCTCAGACAGGAGAACACTGAAGCTTTCTTT
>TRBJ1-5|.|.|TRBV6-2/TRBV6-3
CASTPRRGARNQPQHF
TGTGCCAGCACTCCCCGGCGGGGGGCGAGGAATCAGCCCCAGCATTTT